Described below is a single T cell receptor (beta chain) sequence and its context. Its antigen specificity is not known. Per-base qualities were not stored, and no clone one base away is much larger. The library came from 5' RACE. Sequencing used an Illumina HiSeq 2000. A universal primer binding site was introduced by template switching, and a unique molecular identifier was present in the final cDNA, enabling accurate counting of TCR cDNA molecules. Specific primers in the conserved constant-segment region were used to synthesize first-strand cDNA for TCR alpha and beta chains. To control for contamination, every cDNA library carried two barcodes: a SMART-Mk sample barcode plus Illumina barcodes. TruSeq adapter sequences along with Illumina sample barcodes were introduced in two successive PCR steps. Sequencing of the TCR alpha and beta cDNA libraries was done on the Illumina HiSeq platform using custom primers. Turning to the authors' computational methods: MiGEC processed the raw reads to extract unique molecular identifiers, while MiXCR was used to determine the CDR3 positions. Recombination models were inferred per individual with the repgenHMM and IGoR tools using an EM algorithm. The analysis of shared clonotypes was done with the tcR package in R, with sharing normalized by the product of cloneset sizes. To study raw recombination free of thymic and clonal selection effects, out-of-frame nonproductive sequences were analyzed. TCRdb reprocessing: public reads trimmed at Q25 with fastp, clones called with MiXCR, in-frame beta chains kept. Here each entry gathers all rows of one CDR3 protein and keeps the most common genes and DNA. The V and J calls come from TCRdb's annotation, not from the publication. Present in this sample are about 520,000 distinct CDR3 sequences, less than 25% of which were seen just once. The top ten clonotypes cover around 1% of the sample.

The entry originates in a study of identical twins (dated by TCRdb to 2016 to 2017). Some background on the complete study: To test whether fetal clonotypes persist, the study used deep sequencing on TCR alpha and beta repertoires from monozygotic twins, unrelated adults of various ages, and cord blood. Replicate twin experiments were performed at different times using different library preparation protocols to rule out contamination.

Only healthy Caucasian donors were included. Three pairs of female monozygotic twins, all aged about 18 to 30 years, were included in the twin cohort. Positive isolation kits from Invitrogen were used to isolate the CD4+ and CD8+ T cell populations. Overall results and qualifications from the work: Recombination models systematically underestimated out-of-frame TCR alpha sharing in monozygotic twins but agreed with sharing between unrelated individuals. Compared with coincidental sharing between unrelated individuals, out-of-frame TCR alpha sequences shared between twins had an excess of sequences with low generation probability. Zero-insertion analyses could be partly confounded by invariant T cells such as MAIT and iNKT, although diverse VJ usage argued against such confounding for most clonotypes. Excess twin sharing in beta out-of-frame sequences was weaker because fewer shared sequences lowered the signal-to-noise ratio. Because the same donors could not be followed over many years, conclusions were based on cross-sectional statistical analysis. Abundant cord blood beta clonotypes had fewer insertions, young adult naive repertoires showed a similar but weaker trend, and memory repertoires showed no such trend.

The CDR3 contains 12 residues, cysteine and phenylalanine counted. Here the CDR3 DNA is all that survives: 36 bases in frame from base 1. CDR1 and CDR2, per the germline V gene, are LGHNA and YSLEER. At the junction V is shortened by 1 base and J by 8 bases, with 8 bases in between. These records were also assigned to another study, of T cells expressing NK-cell markers. As noted in the second study: TCR beta-chain repertoires were profiled in sorted CD3+CD56+NKG2C+, CD3+CD56+NKG2C- and CD3+CD56-NKG2C+ T-cell subsets from several donors. Most of the eight sequenced donors were HCMV-seropositive and one was HCMV-seronegative. In several experiments an anti-gammadeltaTCR antibody was added to restrict sorting to alphabetaTCR-expressing T cells. In about six donors, the dominant CD3+CD56+NKG2C+ clonotypes were found to rank among the top 10 CD8+ clonotypes and to make up 1.0-7.0% of CD8+ T cells. Those dominant clonotypes were again the most abundant among CD3+CD56-NKG2C+ cells in a handful of donors, at about 25-60.1%. Whether the expanded NKG2C-expressing T cell clones were specific for HCMV antigens was left unclear. The study sequenced eight donors, all healthy volunteers chosen at random: three men and five women. HCMV serostatus was determined by detecting HCMV-specific IgG in serum with a commercial ELISA kit. Reads were demultiplexed and grouped by UMI with MIGEC, and clonotypes were assembled and quantified with MiTCR. To remove erroneous sequences, TCR cDNA sequences were retained only when supported by two or more reads. The tcR package was used for downstream repertoire analysis, and clonotypes were matched across fractions by CDR3 nucleotide sequence plus V segment. Antigen specificity was annotated against VDJdb with VDJmatch, allowing one amino acid substitution in CDR3.

The V gene is TRBV4-3 and the J gene is TRBJ1-1; no confident D gene assignment can be made. The TCR originated in a woman aged 18-29 years in good health. The sample was CD4+ T cells sorted from blood. The sequenced DNA: TGCGCCAGCAGCCAAGGGTCGCTGGAAGCTTTCTTT. Translated, this gives CASSQGSLEAFF.